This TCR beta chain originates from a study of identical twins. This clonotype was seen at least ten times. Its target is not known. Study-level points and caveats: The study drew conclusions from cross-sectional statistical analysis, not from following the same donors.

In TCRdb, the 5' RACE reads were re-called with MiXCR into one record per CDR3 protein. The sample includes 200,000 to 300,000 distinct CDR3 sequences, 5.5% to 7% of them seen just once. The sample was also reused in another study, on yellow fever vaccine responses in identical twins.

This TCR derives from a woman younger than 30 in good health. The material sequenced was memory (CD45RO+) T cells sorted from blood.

CDR3 protein: CASSLWTWELFF. The CDR3 DNA is TGTGCCAGCAGCTTATGGACTTGGGAGCTGTTTTTT. This chain links TRBV11-2 with TRBJ2-2; the D gene is possibly TRBD2 (5 bases). The CDR3 is made up of 12 amino acids. The V gene's germline CDR1 is SGHAT and CDR2 FQNNGV. V lost 2 bases, J lost 9 bases, and 7 bases lay in between.